This entry features one TCR beta chain sequence. TCRdb's copy holds only in-frame clones and misses some; the assay was immunoSEQ multiplex PCR. There are about 190,000 clones in the sample; 85% to 90% occur only once, and around 23% lies in the top ten. This sample was included in a study of blood T cell repertoires in COVID-19. CDR1 and CDR2 (germline): MGHRA, YSYEKL. The trim removed 5 bases at V and 6 bases at J, leaving 7 bases unmatched. CDR3 length: 15 residues. The sample taken for sequencing was PBMCs or T cells enriched from blood (not recorded which). This receptor was obtained from a woman in her 40s in a cohort exposed to, infected with or recovered from COVID-19 (not recorded which). The chain has TRBV4-1 and TRBJ1-4, with 9 bases identical to TRBD1. The DNA for the CDR3 is TGCGCCAGCAGCTTACAGACAGGGGGGGATGAAAAACTGTTTTTT. Translated: CASSLQTGGDEKLFF.